A selection of T cell receptor beta chains follows, all from one sample in a study of cytomegalovirus exposure and HLA in healthy donors. Assay used: immunoSEQ multiplex PCR; TCRdb lists only in-frame clones, some missing. This sample has roughly 110,000 clones, with approximately 76% found just once. The sample taken for sequencing was PBMCs. These receptors came from a man younger than 35 in good health and CMV-seronegative. The CDR3 runs from the conserved cysteine through the conserved F or W. The order of the fields is J gene, V gene, CDR3 protein.

J gene: TRBJ1-4
V gene: TRBV5-1
CDR3 protein: CASSPGWGEKLFF

J gene: TRBJ2-7
V gene: TRBV10-3
CDR3 protein: CAIGGSAYEQYF

J gene: TRBJ2-4
V gene: TRBV20-1
CDR3 protein: CSATPGTIQYF

J gene: TRBJ1-4
V gene: TRBV2
CDR3 protein: CASSFQGTGNEKLFF

J gene: TRBJ2-1
V gene: TRBV21-1
CDR3 protein: CASSKEEVRGYNEQFF

J gene: TRBJ2-1
V gene: TRBV7-9
CDR3 protein: CASSGDRADNEQFF

J gene: TRBJ2-3
V gene: TRBV4-1
CDR3 protein: CASSRGTSGADTQYF

J gene: TRBJ2-4
V gene: TRBV4-2
CDR3 protein: CASSQEEQGVDIQYF

J gene: TRBJ1-2
V gene: TRBV28
CDR3 protein: CASSLWDTTGDYGYTF

J gene: TRBJ2-5
V gene: TRBV19
CDR3 protein: CASSIVPGEAETQYF

J gene: TRBJ2-5
V gene: TRBV7-2
CDR3 protein: CASSLEGRVGETQYF

J gene: TRBJ2-7
V gene: TRBV10-2
CDR3 protein: CASSGGGRGEQYF

J gene: TRBJ2-1
V gene: TRBV7-9
CDR3 protein: CASSNQGLAGNEQFF

J gene: TRBJ1-4
V gene: TRBV11-2
CDR3 protein: CASSSPGAYWEKLFF

J gene: TRBJ1-6
V gene: TRBV11-2
CDR3 protein: CASSLDGGDSPLHF

J gene: TRBJ2-3
V gene: TRBV10-2
CDR3 protein: CASTIRGADTQYF

J gene: TRBJ2-7
V gene: TRBV7-6
CDR3 protein: CASSLASGLANYEQYF

J gene: TRBJ2-3
V gene: TRBV7-9
CDR3 protein: CASSLVGRGGDTQYF

J gene: TRBJ2-7
V gene: TRBV2
CDR3 protein: CASSPQTYEQYF

J gene: TRBJ2-7
V gene: TRBV28
CDR3 protein: CASRAILHEQYF

J gene: TRBJ2-5
V gene: TRBV5-1
CDR3 protein: CASSLLGSYAQYF